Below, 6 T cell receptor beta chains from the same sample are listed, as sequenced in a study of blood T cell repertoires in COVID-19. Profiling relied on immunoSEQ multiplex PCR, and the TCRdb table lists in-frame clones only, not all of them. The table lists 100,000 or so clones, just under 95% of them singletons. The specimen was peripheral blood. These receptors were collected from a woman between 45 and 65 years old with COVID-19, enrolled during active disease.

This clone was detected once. The CDR3 loop reads CAWSVLRGQSGYTF. CDR3 bases: TGTGCCTGGAGTGTACTCAGGGGGCAAAGTGGCTACACCTTC. This chain links TRBV30 with TRBJ1-2; 8 bases align to TRBD1. V trimming: 0 bases; J trimming: 7 bases; junction bases outside the gene matches: 7. CDR3 length: 14 amino acids. The germline V gene has CDR1 GTSNPN and CDR2 SVGIG (reference sequence).

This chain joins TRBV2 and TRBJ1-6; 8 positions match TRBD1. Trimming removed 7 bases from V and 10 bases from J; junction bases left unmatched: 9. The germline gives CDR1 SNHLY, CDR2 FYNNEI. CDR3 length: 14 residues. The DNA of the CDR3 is TGTGCCAGCATATCGGACAGGGTGGGCTCACCCCTCCACTTT. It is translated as CASISDRVGSPLHF.

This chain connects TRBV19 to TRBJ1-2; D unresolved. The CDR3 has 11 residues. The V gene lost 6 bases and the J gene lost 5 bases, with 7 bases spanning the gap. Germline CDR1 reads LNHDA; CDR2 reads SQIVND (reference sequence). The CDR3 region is CASRQLYGYTF. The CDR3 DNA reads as TGTGCCAGTAGACAACTATATGGCTACACCTTC.

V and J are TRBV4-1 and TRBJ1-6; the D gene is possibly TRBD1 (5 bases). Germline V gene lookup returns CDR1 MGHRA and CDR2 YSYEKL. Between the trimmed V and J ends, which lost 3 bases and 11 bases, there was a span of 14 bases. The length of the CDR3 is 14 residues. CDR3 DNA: TGCGCCAGCAGCCAGGGGCTCGGGGGAGCACCCCTCCACTTT. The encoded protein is CASSQGLGGAPLHF.

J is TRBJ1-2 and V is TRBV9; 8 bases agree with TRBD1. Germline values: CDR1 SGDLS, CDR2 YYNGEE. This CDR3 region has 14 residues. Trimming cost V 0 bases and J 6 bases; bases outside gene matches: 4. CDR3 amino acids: CASSVGVGQDGYTF. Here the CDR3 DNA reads TGTGCCAGCAGCGTAGGCGTGGGACAGGATGGCTACACCTTC.

The CDR3 loop reads CASSSVSIGEYGYTF. CDR3 coding DNA: TGCGCCAGCAGCTCCGTTAGTATCGGGGAGTATGGCTACACCTTC. The V and J genes are TRBV5-1 and TRBJ1-2; no firm D call. This CDR3 has 15 residues. Germline assignment: CDR1 SGHRS and CDR2 YFSETQ. Deletions cut 3 bases from V and 5 bases from J, with 17 bases between.